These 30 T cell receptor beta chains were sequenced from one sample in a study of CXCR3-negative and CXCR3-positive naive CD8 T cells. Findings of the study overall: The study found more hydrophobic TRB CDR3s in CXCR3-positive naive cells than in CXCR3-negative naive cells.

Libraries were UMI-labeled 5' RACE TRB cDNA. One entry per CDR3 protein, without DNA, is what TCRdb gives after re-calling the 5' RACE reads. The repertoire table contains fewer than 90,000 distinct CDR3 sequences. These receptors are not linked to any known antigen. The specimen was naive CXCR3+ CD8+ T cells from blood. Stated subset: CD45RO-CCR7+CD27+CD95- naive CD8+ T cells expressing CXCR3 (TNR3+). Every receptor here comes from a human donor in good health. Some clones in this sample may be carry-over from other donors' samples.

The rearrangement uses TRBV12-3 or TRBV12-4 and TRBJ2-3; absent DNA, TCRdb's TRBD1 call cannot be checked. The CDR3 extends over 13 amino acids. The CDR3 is CASARTGPDTQYF.

This CDR3 is CAISGYEGALVGDTQYF. The genes are TRBV10-3 and TRBJ2-3; checking the TCRdb D call of TRBD1 is not possible without DNA. CDR3 size: 17 residues. Germline V lookup: CDR1 ENHRY, CDR2 SYGVKD.

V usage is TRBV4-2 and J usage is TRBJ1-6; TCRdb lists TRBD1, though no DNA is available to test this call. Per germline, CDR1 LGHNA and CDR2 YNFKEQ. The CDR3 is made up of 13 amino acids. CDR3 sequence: CASSPTDNSPLHF.

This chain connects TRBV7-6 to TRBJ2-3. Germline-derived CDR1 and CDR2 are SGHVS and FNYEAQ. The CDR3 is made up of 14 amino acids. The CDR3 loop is CASSQNLDTDTQYF.

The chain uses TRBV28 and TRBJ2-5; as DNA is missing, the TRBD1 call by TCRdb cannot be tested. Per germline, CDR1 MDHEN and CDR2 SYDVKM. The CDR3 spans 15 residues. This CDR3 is CASSFTGQGIETQYF.

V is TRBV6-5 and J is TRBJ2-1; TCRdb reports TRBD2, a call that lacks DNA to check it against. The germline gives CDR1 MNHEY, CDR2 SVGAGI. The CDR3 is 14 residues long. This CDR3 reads CASSYVGAKNEQFF.

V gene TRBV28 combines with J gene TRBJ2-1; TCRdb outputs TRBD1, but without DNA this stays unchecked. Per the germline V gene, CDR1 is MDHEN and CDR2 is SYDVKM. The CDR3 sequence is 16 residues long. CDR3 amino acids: CASSPTGENSYNEQFF.

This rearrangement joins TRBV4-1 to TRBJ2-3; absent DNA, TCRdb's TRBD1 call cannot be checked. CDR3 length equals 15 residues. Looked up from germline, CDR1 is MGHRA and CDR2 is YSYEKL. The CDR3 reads CASSPPGPGYDTQYF.

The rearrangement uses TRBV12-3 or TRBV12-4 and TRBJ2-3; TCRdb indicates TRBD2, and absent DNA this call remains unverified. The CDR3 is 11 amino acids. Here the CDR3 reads CASSLGQQRGF.

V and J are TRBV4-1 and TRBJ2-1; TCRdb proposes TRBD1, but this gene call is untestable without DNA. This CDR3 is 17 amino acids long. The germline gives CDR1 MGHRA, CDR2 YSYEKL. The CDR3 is CASSQVSARDRNNEQFF.

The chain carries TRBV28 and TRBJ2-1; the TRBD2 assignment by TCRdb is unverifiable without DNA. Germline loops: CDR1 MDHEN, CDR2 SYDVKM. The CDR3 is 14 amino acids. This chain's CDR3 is CASSFGREADEQFF.

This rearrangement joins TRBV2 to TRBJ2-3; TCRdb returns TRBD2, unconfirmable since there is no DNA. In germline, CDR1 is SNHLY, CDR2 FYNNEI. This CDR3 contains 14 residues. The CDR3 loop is CASRGLAGVSTQYF.

CDR3 protein: CASSLAKGYEQFF. The chain has TRBV7-7 and TRBJ2-1; TCRdb designates TRBD1, a call that cannot be tested without DNA. CDR3 size: 13 residues. Germline loops: CDR1 SSHAT, CDR2 FNYEAQ (reference sequence).

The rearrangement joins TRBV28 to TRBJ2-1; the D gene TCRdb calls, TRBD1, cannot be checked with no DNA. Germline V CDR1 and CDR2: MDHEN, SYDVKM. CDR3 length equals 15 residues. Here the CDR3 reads CASSPEDRRYNEQFF. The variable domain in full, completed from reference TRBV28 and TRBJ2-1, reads DVKVTQSSRYLVKRTGEKVFLECVQDMDHENMFWYRQDPGLGLRLIYFSYDVKMKEKGDIPEGYSVSREKKERFSLILESASTNQTSMYLCASSPEDRRYNEQFFGPGTRLTVL.

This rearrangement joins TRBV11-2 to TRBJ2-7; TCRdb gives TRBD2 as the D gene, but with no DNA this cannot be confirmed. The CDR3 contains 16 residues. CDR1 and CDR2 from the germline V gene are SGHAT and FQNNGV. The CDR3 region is CASSLGPQGPFHEQYF.

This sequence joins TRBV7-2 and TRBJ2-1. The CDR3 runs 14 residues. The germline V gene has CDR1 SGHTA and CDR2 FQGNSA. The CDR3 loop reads CASSLAGQRDEQFF.

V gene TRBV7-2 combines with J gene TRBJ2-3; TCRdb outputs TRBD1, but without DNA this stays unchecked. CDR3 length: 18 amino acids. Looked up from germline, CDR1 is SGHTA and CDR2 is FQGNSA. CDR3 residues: CASSPGQGAHDVADTQYF.

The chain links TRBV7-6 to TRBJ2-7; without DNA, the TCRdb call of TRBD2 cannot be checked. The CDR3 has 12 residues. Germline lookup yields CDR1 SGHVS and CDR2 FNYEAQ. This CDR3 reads CASSPAGNEQYF.

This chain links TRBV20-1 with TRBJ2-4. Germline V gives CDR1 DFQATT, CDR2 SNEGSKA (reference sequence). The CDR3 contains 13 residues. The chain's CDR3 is CSAREVTENIQYF.

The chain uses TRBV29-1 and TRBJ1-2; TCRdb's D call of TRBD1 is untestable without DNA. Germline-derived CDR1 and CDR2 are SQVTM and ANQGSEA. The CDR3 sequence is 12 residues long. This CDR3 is CSVPLRGLGYTF.

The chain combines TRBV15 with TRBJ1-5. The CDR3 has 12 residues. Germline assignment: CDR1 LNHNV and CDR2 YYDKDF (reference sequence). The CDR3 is CATSRGNQPQHF.

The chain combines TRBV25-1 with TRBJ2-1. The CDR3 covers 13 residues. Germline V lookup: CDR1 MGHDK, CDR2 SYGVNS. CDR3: CASRGPSYNEQFF.

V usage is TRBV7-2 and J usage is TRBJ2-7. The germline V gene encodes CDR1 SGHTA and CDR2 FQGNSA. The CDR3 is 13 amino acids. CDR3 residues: CASSLTSTYEQYF.

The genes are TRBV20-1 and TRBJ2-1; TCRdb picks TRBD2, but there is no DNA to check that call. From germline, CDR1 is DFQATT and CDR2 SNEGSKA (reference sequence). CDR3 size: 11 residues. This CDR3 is CSATKGFSKFF.

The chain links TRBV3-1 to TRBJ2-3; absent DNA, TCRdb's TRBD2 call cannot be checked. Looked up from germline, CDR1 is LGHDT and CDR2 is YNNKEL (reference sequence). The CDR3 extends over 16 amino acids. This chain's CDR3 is CASTGTSGGNTDTQYF.

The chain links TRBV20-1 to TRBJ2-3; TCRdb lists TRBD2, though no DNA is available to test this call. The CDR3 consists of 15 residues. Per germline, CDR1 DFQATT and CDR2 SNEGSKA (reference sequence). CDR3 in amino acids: CSATTIAGETDTQYF.

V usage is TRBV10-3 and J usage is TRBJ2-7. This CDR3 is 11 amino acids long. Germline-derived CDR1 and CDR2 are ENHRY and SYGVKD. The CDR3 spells CAISESGEQYF.

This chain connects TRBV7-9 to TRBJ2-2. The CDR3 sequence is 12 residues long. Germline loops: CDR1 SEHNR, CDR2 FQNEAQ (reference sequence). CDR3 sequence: CASSLLFGELFF.

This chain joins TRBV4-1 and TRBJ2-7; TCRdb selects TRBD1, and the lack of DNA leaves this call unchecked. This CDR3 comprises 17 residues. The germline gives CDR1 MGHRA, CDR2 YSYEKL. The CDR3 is CASSQTSVTGRAYEQYF.

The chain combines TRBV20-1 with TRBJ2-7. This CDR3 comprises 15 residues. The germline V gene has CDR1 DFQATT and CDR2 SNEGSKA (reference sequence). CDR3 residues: CSARDGQWLSYEQYF.